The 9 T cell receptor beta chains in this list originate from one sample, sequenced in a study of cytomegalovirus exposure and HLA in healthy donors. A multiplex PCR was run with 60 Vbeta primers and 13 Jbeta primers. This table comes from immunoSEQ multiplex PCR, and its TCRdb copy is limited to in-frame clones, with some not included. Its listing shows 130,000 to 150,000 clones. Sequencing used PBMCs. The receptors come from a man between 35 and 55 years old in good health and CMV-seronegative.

The CDR3: CASSLSGLPETQYF. The CDR3 region has the DNA TGTGCCAGCAGTCTCTCGGGACTCCCAGAGACCCAGTACTTC. The chain carries TRBV25-1 and TRBJ2-5, with D possibly being TRBD2 (6 bases). Trimming cost V 5 bases and J 4 bases, with 14 bases left between them. CDR1 and CDR2 (germline): MGHDK, SYGVNS. The CDR3 totals 14 residues.

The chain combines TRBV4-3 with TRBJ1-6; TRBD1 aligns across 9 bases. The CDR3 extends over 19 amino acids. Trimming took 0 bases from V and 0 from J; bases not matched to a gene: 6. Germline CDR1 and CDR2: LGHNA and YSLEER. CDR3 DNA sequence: TGCGCCAGCAGCCAAGAGTCGACAGGGGGGAGCTCCTATAATTCACCCCTCCACTTT. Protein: CASSQESTGGSSYNSPLHF.

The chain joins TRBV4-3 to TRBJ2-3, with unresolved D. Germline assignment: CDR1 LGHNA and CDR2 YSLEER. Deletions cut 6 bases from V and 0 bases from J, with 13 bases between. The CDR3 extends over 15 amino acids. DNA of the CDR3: TGCGCCAGCAGGTCAAGAGAGCGAAGCACAGATACGCAGTATTTT. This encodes CASRSRERSTDTQYF.

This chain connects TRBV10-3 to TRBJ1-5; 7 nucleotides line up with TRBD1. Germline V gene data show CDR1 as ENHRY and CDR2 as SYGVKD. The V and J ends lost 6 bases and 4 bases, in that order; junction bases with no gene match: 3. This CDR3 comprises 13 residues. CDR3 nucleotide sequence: TGTGCCATCAGGGGGACAGAAAATCAGCCCCAGCATTTT. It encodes CAIRGTENQPQHF.

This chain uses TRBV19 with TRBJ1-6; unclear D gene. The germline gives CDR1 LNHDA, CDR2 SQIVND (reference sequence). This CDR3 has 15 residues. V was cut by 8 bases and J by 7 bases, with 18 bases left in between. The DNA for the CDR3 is TGTGCCAGTCTAGGAGGATCCATCCGGAATTCACCCCTCCACTTT. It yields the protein CASLGGSIRNSPLHF.

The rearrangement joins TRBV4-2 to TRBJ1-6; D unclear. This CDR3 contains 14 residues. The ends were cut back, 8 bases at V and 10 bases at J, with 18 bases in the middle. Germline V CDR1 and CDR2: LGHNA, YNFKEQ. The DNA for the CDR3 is TGTGCCAGCCGCTCTCACCCACGGGAATCACCCCTCCACTTT. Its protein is CASRSHPRESPLHF.

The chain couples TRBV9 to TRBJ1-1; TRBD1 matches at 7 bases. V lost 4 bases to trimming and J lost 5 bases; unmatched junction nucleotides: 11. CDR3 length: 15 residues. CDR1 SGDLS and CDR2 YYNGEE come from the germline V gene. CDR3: CASSKPLTGMTEAFF. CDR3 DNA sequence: TGTGCCAGCAGCAAACCACTGACAGGGATGACTGAAGCTTTCTTT. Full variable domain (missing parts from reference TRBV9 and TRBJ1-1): DSGVTQTPKHLITATGQRVTLRCSPRSGDLSVYWYQQSLDQGLQFLIQYYNGEERAKGNILERFSAQQFPDLHSELNLSSLELGDSALYFCASSKPLTGMTEAFFGQGTRLTVV.

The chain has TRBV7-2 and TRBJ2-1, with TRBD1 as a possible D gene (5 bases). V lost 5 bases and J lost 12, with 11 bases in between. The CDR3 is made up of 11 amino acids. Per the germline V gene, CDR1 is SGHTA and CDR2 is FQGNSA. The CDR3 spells CASSLPTAQFF. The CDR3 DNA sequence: TGTGCCAGCAGCCTACCGACAGCGCAGTTCTTC.

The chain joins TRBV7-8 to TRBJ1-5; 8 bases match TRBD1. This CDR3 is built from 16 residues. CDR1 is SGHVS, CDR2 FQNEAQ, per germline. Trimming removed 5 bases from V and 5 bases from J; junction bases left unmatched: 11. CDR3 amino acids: CASSPQDRGGHQPQHF. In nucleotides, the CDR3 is TGTGCCAGCAGCCCCCAAGACAGGGGAGGTCATCAGCCCCAGCATTTT. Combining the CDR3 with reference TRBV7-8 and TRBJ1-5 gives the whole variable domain GAGVSQSPRYKVAKRGQDVALRCDPISGHVSLFWYQQALGQGPEFLTYFQNEAQLDKSGLPSDRFFAERPEGSVSTLKIQRTQQEDSAVYLCASSPQDRGGHQPQHFGDGTRLSIL.